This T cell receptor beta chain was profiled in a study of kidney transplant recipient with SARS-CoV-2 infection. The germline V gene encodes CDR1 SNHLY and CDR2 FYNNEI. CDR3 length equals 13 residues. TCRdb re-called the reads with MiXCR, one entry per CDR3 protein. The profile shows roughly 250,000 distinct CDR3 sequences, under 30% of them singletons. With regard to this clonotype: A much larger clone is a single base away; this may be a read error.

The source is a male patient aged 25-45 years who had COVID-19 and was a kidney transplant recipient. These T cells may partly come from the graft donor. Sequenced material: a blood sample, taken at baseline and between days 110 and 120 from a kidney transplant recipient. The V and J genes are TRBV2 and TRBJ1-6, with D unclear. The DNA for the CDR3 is TGTGCCAGCAAGGCTTCCTTTAATTCACCCCCCCACTTT. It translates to CASKASFNSPPHF.